This T cell receptor (beta chain) was identified during a study of cytomegalovirus exposure and HLA in healthy donors. Study-level points and caveats: CMV serostatus stood as the only immune exposure information on hand. In an earlier analysis, most TCR beta V segments were productive about 87% or about 30% of the time. About 180 TCR beta chains were listed as cytomegalovirus-associated.

Each donor was healthy, and each was a bone marrow donor. Amplification used 60 Vbeta primers and 13 Jbeta primers. The method was immunoSEQ multiplex PCR; TCRdb's version includes in-frame clones alone and lacks a portion of them. The sample includes some 170,000 clones, roughly a tenth of them seen just once. Germline CDR1 and CDR2: SNHLY and FYNNEI. Deletions cut 6 bases from V and 0 bases from J, with 12 bases between. The CDR3 sequence is 14 residues long. This clone has just a few counts. Its cognate antigen is unknown. The receptor comes from a woman aged 25 to 39 in good health and CMV-seropositive. This rearrangement joins TRBV2 to TRBJ2-7, with D maybe TRBD1 (5 bases). The specimen was PBMCs. The CDR3 sequence is CASRETASSYEQYF. CDR3 nucleotides: TGTGCCAGCAGAGAGACAGCGAGCTCCTACGAGCAGTACTTC.